These 23 T cell receptor beta chains share one sample of origin, sequenced in a study of T cells in localized non-small cell lung cancer (dated by TCRdb to between 2020 and 2021). The protocol used for the library was the immunoSEQ multiplex PCR assay. Entries here come from immuneACCESS through TCRdb and include only in-frame sequences with V and J called. Some clones fail to appear in such tables; in the studies checked, an unresolved V gene covers under half of the shortfall, and the cause of the remainder is unknown. In this sample the table shows 65,000 to 80,000 clones, approximately 84% of which occur a single time. Clones ranked in the top ten supply approximately 1.2% of the sample. This specimen was peripheral blood, taken before any cancer treatment. The receptors were sampled from a female donor aged 60 or older with stage I lung adenocarcinoma.

Regarding this clone: This CDR3 is also generated by other DNA sequences in the sample. The chain links TRBV5-8 to TRBJ1-3; TRBD1 matches 7 bases. Germline V gene lookup returns CDR1 SGHTS and CDR2 YDEGEE. J gave up 4 bases and V 3 bases, and 7 bases lay outside the gene matches. This CDR3 is 15 amino acids long. CDR3 protein: CASSSDRVPGNTIYF. The CDR3 region has the DNA TGTGCCAGCAGCTCCGACAGGGTGCCAGGAAACACCATATATTTT.

In its sample, this clone was seen a few times. J is TRBJ2-1 and V is TRBV18, with 11 bases lining up with TRBD2. CDR1 and CDR2 from the germline V gene are KGHSH and LQKENI. V lost 3 bases, J lost 4 bases, and 5 bases stayed unmatched. The CDR3 consists of 16 residues. The CDR3 spells CASSPPSGGRYNEQFF. The DNA for the CDR3 is TGTGCCAGCTCACCCCCTAGCGGGGGGCGGTACAATGAGCAGTTCTTC.

The J gene is TRBJ1-2, the V gene TRBV5-1, with 9 bases that match TRBD1. The CDR3 spans 15 residues. Per the germline V gene, CDR1 is SGHRS and CDR2 is YFSETQ. The trim removed 2 bases at V and 6 bases at J, leaving 8 bases unmatched. DNA of the CDR3: TGCGCCAGCAGCTTAGCTAACAGGGGGCTGGATGGCTACACCTTC. Protein: CASSLANRGLDGYTF.

The rearrangement links TRBV28 to TRBJ2-1, with 10 bases identical to TRBD1. Germline lookup yields CDR1 MDHEN and CDR2 SYDVKM. J gave up 7 bases and V 3 bases, and 6 bases lay outside the gene matches. The length of the CDR3 is 15 residues. In nucleotides, the CDR3 is TGTGCCAGCAGTTTCGTGGGACAGGGGATAAATGAGCAGTTCTTC. Translated, it gives CASSFVGQGINEQFF.

The chain recombines TRBV11-3 with TRBJ2-1, with D perhaps matching TRBD2 (6 bases). V was cut by 5 bases and J by 7 bases, with 21 bases left in between. The length of the CDR3 is 16 residues. Germline V lookup: CDR1 SGHNT, CDR2 YENEEA. CDR3 sequence (DNA): TGTGCCAGCAGCCCCCAACGGATGGGGGGTAGGAATGAGCAGTTCTTC. It is translated as CASSPQRMGGRNEQFF.

The chain has TRBV5-1 and TRBJ2-7; 8 bases align to TRBD1. Unmatched junction bases numbered 11, after V lost 5 bases and J lost 4 bases. Germline CDR1 SGHRS, CDR2 YFSETQ. This CDR3 spans 15 amino acids. CDR3 region: CASRHTGGKVYEQYF. DNA for the CDR3: TGCGCCAGCAGGCACACAGGGGGTAAAGTGTACGAGCAGTACTTC.

The chain uses TRBV6-1 and TRBJ1-2; 10 bases line up with TRBD1. V trimming: 7 bases; J trimming: 5 bases; junction bases outside the gene matches: 10. This CDR3 spans 15 amino acids. Looked up from germline, CDR1 is MNHNS and CDR2 is SASEGT. CDR3 sequence (DNA): TGTGCCAGCAAGGGGGGGACAGGGGTCCAATATGGCTACACCTTC. The encoded protein is CASKGGTGVQYGYTF.

The chain carries TRBV16 and TRBJ2-7; no reliable D call. Germline values: CDR1 KGHSY, CDR2 FQNENV. V gave up 4 bases and J gave up 5 bases, with 6 bases separating them. The CDR3 is 11 residues long. The CDR3 spells CASSPRNEQYF. The CDR3 DNA reads TGTGCCAGCAGCCCCCGAAACGAGCAGTACTTC.

This sequence joins TRBV5-4 and TRBJ1-2; D might be TRBD1 (6 bases). Trimming took 4 bases from V and 3 from J, leaving 16 bases between them. Germline V gene lookup returns CDR1 SGHNT and CDR2 YYREEE (reference sequence). The CDR3 contains 15 residues. The CDR3 coding sequence is TGTGCCAGCAGCCCTGTTCAGGGGCCCCACTATGGCTACACCTTC. Translating gives CASSPVQGPHYGYTF. Filled out from reference TRBV5-4 and TRBJ1-2, the complete variable domain reads ETGVTQSPTHLIKTRGQQVTLRCSSQSGHNTVSWYQQALGQGPQFIFQYYREEENGRGNFPPRFSGLQFPNYSSELNVNALELDDSALYLCASSPVQGPHYGYTFGSGTRLTVV.

The V gene is TRBV18, the J gene TRBJ1-2; D call uncertain. CDR1 KGHSH and CDR2 LQKENI come from the germline V gene. The CDR3 spans 13 residues. The V end lost 3 bases, the J end lost 2 bases, and 7 bases lay between the germline ends. CDR3 DNA sequence: TGTGCCAGCTCACCCCCAGCCAACTATGGCTACACCTTC. As protein: CASSPPANYGYTF. Based on the CDR3 plus reference TRBV18 and TRBJ1-2, the full variable domain is NAGVMQNPRHLVRRRGQEARLRCSPMKGHSHVYWYRQLPEEGLKFMVYLQKENIIDESGMPKERFSAEFPKEGPSILRIQQVVRGDSAAYFCASSPPANYGYTFGSGTRLTVV.

Only a few counts were recorded for this clone. The chain carries TRBV29-1 and TRBJ1-1; tentatively, D is TRBD1 (5 bases). This CDR3 has 13 amino acids. Germline loops: CDR1 SQVTM, CDR2 ANQGSEA. V lost 3 bases, J lost 4 bases, and 12 bases lay in between. CDR3 sequence: CSVDREVGTEAFF. The DNA for the CDR3 is TGCAGCGTTGACAGGGAGGTTGGCACTGAAGCTTTCTTT.

V is TRBV11-3 and J is TRBJ2-3; a possible D gene is TRBD1 (5 bases). Germline values: CDR1 SGHNT, CDR2 YENEEA. This CDR3 is 15 amino acids long. V was cut by 1 base and J by 4 bases, with 12 bases left in between. The CDR3 sequence: CASSLGLGVADTQYF. The CDR3 coding sequence is TGTGCCAGCAGCTTAGGCCTAGGGGTGGCAGATACGCAGTATTTT.

The V and J genes are TRBV7-3 and TRBJ2-3, with D tentatively TRBD1 or TRBD2 (5 bases each). The V gene lost 1 base and the J gene lost 1 base, with 12 bases spanning the gap. Germline values: CDR1 SGHTA, CDR2 FQGTGA. The CDR3 loop spans 16 amino acids. The CDR3 here is CASSLRDRGRTDTQYF. In DNA form, the CDR3 reads TGTGCCAGCAGCTTAAGGGACCGGGGACGCACAGATACGCAGTATTTT.

This rearrangement joins TRBV27 to TRBJ1-5, with 8 positions matching TRBD1. After removal of 0 bases from V and 5 bases from J, the junction contained 3 bases not matched to a gene. Per the germline V gene, CDR1 is MNHEY and CDR2 is SMNVEV (reference sequence). The CDR3 contains 15 residues. CDR3 coding DNA: TGTGCCAGCAGTTTATCCGGGACAGGCTATCAGCCCCAGCATTTT. Its protein is CASSLSGTGYQPQHF.

The gene calls are TRBV4-1 and TRBJ1-1, with D perhaps matching TRBD1 (5 bases). Between the trimmed V and J ends, which lost 1 base and 4 bases, there was a span of 13 bases. The CDR3 loop spans 15 amino acids. Per the germline V gene, CDR1 is MGHRA and CDR2 is YSYEKL. In nucleotides, the CDR3 is TGCGCCAGCAGCCAAGGGTTAGGGGCAGGCACTGAAGCTTTCTTT. It specifies CASSQGLGAGTEAFF.

This chain links TRBV5-1 with TRBJ1-1, with 8 bases matching TRBD1. Unmatched junction bases numbered 4, after V lost 5 bases and J lost 1 base. In germline, CDR1 is SGHRS, CDR2 YFSETQ. The CDR3 has 14 residues. The CDR3 sequence: CASRTGTGNTEAFF. The CDR3 coding sequence is TGCGCCAGCAGAACCGGGACAGGGAACACTGAAGCTTTCTTT.

The chain links TRBV5-1 to TRBJ2-7, with D possibly being TRBD1 (5 bases). From germline, CDR1 is SGHRS and CDR2 YFSETQ. Deletions cut 4 bases from V and 7 bases from J, with 27 bases between. CDR3 length: 17 residues. DNA of the CDR3: TGCGCCAGCAGCAACGACCAGATAGGGGTTTCTTTTGGGGAGCAGTACTTC. It yields the protein CASSNDQIGVSFGEQYF.

The chain carries TRBV5-4 and TRBJ1-6; D unresolved. The germline V and J ends were trimmed by 0 bases and 5 bases, with 9 bases remaining between them. CDR1 is SGHNT and CDR2 is YYREEE in the germline V gene (reference sequence). The CDR3 covers 15 residues. Here the CDR3 reads CASSLGASDNSPLHF. In nucleotides, the CDR3 is TGTGCCAGCAGCTTGGGAGCATCGGATAATTCACCCCTCCACTTT.

The chain links TRBV10-3 to TRBJ1-2; TRBD1 aligns across 7 bases. The germline CDR1 and CDR2 sequences are ENHRY and SYGVKD. J gave up 8 bases and V 5 bases, and 5 bases lay outside the gene matches. The CDR3 length is 12 residues. Written as DNA, the CDR3 is TGTGCCATCAGTTTCACAGGGGCCGGCTACACCTTC. As protein: CAISFTGAGYTF.

V and J are TRBV7-2 and TRBJ2-2; possible D gene TRBD1, 6 bases. Germline V lookup: CDR1 SGHTA, CDR2 FQGNSA. This CDR3 has 15 residues. V dropped 7 bases and J dropped 7 bases, with 19 bases sitting between them. CDR3 bases: TGTGCCAGCAATAATCTCGGACAGAGAAGCGGGGAGCTGTTTTTT. Its translation is CASNNLGQRSGELFF.

The V call is TRBV7-2, the J call TRBJ1-2; the match to TRBD1 covers 7 bases. CDR1 and CDR2 from the germline V gene are SGHTA and FQGNSA. Trimming at V came to 4 bases and at J to 3 bases, leaving 2 bases not matched to a gene. The CDR3 spans 13 residues. CDR3 amino acids: CASSSTGYYGYTF. In DNA form, the CDR3 reads TGTGCCAGCAGCTCGACAGGGTACTATGGCTACACCTTC.

In this sample, this clone is medium-sized. In the same sample, other DNA sequences code for this CDR3. This rearrangement joins TRBV7-3 to TRBJ2-1; 10 positions agree with TRBD2. The CDR3 spans 14 residues. The V gene's germline CDR1 is SGHTA and CDR2 FQGTGA. Trimming cost V 5 bases and J 6 bases; bases outside gene matches: 4. CDR3 in DNA: TGTGCCAGCAGCCCTAGCGGGGGCGCCAATGAGCAGTTCTTC. Protein sequence: CASSPSGGANEQFF. Full variable domain (missing parts from reference TRBV7-3 and TRBJ2-1): GAGVSQTPSNKVTEKGKYVELRCDPISGHTALYWYRQSLGQGPEFLIYFQGTGAADDSGLPNDRFFAVRPEGSVSTLKIQRTERGDSAVYLCASSPSGGANEQFFGPGTRLTVL.

The chain carries TRBV7-2 and TRBJ2-2; D possibly matches TRBD1 or TRBD2 (6 bases each). Germline V gives CDR1 SGHTA, CDR2 FQGNSA. This CDR3 region has 17 residues. Trimming cost V 7 bases and J 0 bases, with 18 bases left between them. The CDR3 here is CASTPLGGNTNTGELFF. The CDR3 region has the DNA TGTGCCAGCACCCCGTTGGGGGGCAACACGAACACCGGGGAGCTGTTTTTT.